Following are 32 T cell receptor beta chains from one sample sequenced in a study of blood T cell repertoires in COVID-19. Libraries were prepared by immunoSEQ multiplex PCR; TCRdb keeps only in-frame clonotypes and omits some of them. The table includes about 260,000 clones, 83% detected once. The sample consisted of peripheral blood. Receptors were obtained from a man in his fifties or sixties who had recovered from COVID-19.

The chain employs TRBV5-4 and TRBJ2-1; TRBD1 is a possible D gene (6 bases). The V and J ends lost 0 bases and 6 bases respectively, with 16 bases between them. There are 16 residues in the CDR3. The germline V gene has CDR1 SGHNT and CDR2 YYREEE (reference sequence). Written as DNA, the CDR3 is TGTGCCAGCAGCTTGGGGCCGCTTTTCAGGGGCAATGAGCAGTTCTTC. It specifies CASSLGPLFRGNEQFF.

This clone was detected once. The J gene is TRBJ1-5, the V gene TRBV6-1; TRBD1 might be the D (5 bases). CDR3 length equals 17 residues. V was clipped by 2 bases and J by 0 bases, with 14 bases between them. CDR1 is MNHNS, CDR2 SASEGT, per germline. DNA of the CDR3: TGTGCCAGCAGTGAAATTGTGAAGGGGTATAGCAATCAGCCCCAGCATTTT. Protein: CASSEIVKGYSNQPQHF.

In its sample, this clone was seen once. The chain has TRBV19 and TRBJ2-5; the D is unclear. V lost 10 bases and J lost 2, with 17 bases in between. Germline CDR1 reads LNHDA; CDR2 reads SQIVND (reference sequence). This CDR3 is built from 14 residues. CDR3 in amino acids: CATAKKNLQETQYF. The CDR3 nucleotides are TGTGCCACCGCTAAAAAGAATTTACAAGAGACCCAGTACTTC.

This clone has ten or more counts. The rearrangement joins TRBV4-1 to TRBJ2-2; D not resolved. Trimming cost V 3 bases and J 6 bases, with 11 bases left between them. This CDR3 has 14 amino acids. In germline, CDR1 is MGHRA, CDR2 YSYEKL. This CDR3 reads CASSQPLSAGELFF. The CDR3 nucleotides read TGCGCCAGCAGCCAGCCGTTGAGCGCCGGGGAGCTGTTTTTT.

The chain couples TRBV29-1 to TRBJ2-2; 11 bases map to TRBD2. The V gene's germline CDR1 is SQVTM and CDR2 ANQGSEA. The J segment lost 5 bases and the V segment lost 6 bases, leaving 8 bases of the junction unmatched. The CDR3 spans 15 residues. The CDR3 loop is CSVAGTSGGTGELFF. The CDR3, as DNA: TGCAGCGTCGCAGGGACTAGCGGAGGAACCGGGGAGCTGTTTTTT.

This sequence joins TRBV5-4 and TRBJ2-2; D unresolved. Germline-derived CDR1 and CDR2 are SGHNT and YYREEE (reference sequence). V lost 0 bases and J 8 bases, leaving 8 bases between the germline ends. The CDR3 has 13 amino acids. In DNA, the CDR3 is TGTGCCAGCAGCTTGGGTTTCCGGGGGGAGCTGTTTTTT. Its protein is CASSLGFRGELFF.

The chain is built from TRBV5-1 and TRBJ2-7; 8 nucleotides align to TRBD2. Germline-derived CDR1 and CDR2 are SGHRS and YFSETQ. With 4 bases clipped from V and 4 bases from J, the junction kept 16 bases outside the gene matches. This CDR3 contains 17 residues. The CDR3 DNA follows: TGCGCCAGCAGCCCAGTAGTCGGTAGCGGGATTGGGTACGAGCAGTACTTC. This gives the protein CASSPVVGSGIGYEQYF.

The CDR3 loop reads CASSIVGTGNTEAFF. CDR3 in DNA: TGTGCCAGTAGTATAGTAGGGACAGGGAACACTGAAGCTTTCTTT. This chain connects TRBV19 to TRBJ1-1, with 8 bases lining up with TRBD1. Germline V CDR1 and CDR2: LNHDA, SQIVND (reference sequence). There are 15 residues in the CDR3. V was clipped by 1 base and J by 1 base; unmatched bases: 2.

The chain links TRBV7-9 to TRBJ2-2, with TRBD2 as a possible D gene (7 bases). The germline V gene encodes CDR1 SEHNR and CDR2 FQNEAQ (reference sequence). Trimming removed 7 bases at V and 7 bases at J, with 16 bases between. CDR3 length: 14 residues. CDR3: CASTPRGAYGELFF. The CDR3, as DNA: TGTGCCAGCACCCCTCGGGGGGCGTACGGGGAGCTGTTTTTT. Full variable domain (outside the CDR3, taken from reference TRBV7-9 and TRBJ2-2): DTGVSQNPRHKITKRGQNVTFRCDPISEHNRLYWYRQTLGQGPEFLTYFQNEAQLEKSRLLSDRFSAERPKGSFSTLEIQRTEQGDSAMYLCASTPRGAYGELFFGEGSRLTVL.

The gene calls are TRBV4-2 and TRBJ2-6, with D possibly matching TRBD2 (6 bases). Trimming shortened V by 1 base and J by 2 bases, and 6 bases separated the two germline ends. Germline V gene sequence: CDR1 LGHNA, CDR2 YNFKEQ. The CDR3 has 15 residues. The CDR3 reads CASSQVAAGANVLTF. The CDR3 DNA reads as TGTGCCAGCAGCCAAGTAGCGGCTGGGGCCAACGTCCTGACTTTC.

This chain connects TRBV3-1 (or the pseudogene TRBV3-2) to TRBJ2-3; 11 nucleotides line up with TRBD2. Germline-derived CDR1 and CDR2 are LGHDT and YNNKEL (reference sequence). Trimming cost V 4 bases and J 2 bases; bases outside gene matches: 2. There are 15 residues in the CDR3. CDR3 loop: CASSRSGGDTDTQYF. The CDR3 bases are TGTGCCAGCAGCCGTAGCGGGGGGGACACAGATACGCAGTATTTT.

The V and J genes are TRBV3-1 (or the pseudogene TRBV3-2) and TRBJ1-6; TRBD1 is a possible D gene (6 bases). This CDR3 is 13 amino acids long. CDR1 LGHDT and CDR2 YNNKEL come from the germline V gene (reference sequence). V lost 4 bases, J lost 5 bases, and 6 bases lay in between. CDR3 sequence (DNA): TGTGCCAGCAGCCGGACAGATAATTCACCCCTCCACTTT. Translated: CASSRTDNSPLHF.

This rearrangement joins TRBV5-1 to TRBJ2-1, with 11 bases aligning to TRBD2. Trimming took 4 bases from V and 8 from J; bases not matched to a gene: 11. CDR3 length equals 16 residues. CDR1 and CDR2 (germline): SGHRS, YFSETQ. CDR3 residues: CASSGGTSGSVYEQFF. CDR3 bases: TGCGCCAGCAGCGGAGGAACTAGCGGGAGTGTCTATGAGCAGTTCTTC.

The gene calls are TRBV7-6 and TRBJ2-5, with 12 bases that match TRBD2. Germline V gene sequence: CDR1 SGHVS, CDR2 FNYEAQ. The ends lost 5 bases at V and 2 bases at J; junction bases unmatched: 6. The CDR3 length is 16 residues. The CDR3 bases are TGTGCCAGCAGCCACAGACTAGCGGGAGTTCAAGAGACCCAGTACTTC. Its protein is CASSHRLAGVQETQYF.

This chain uses TRBV5-1 with TRBJ1-4, with a tentative D call TRBD1 (6 bases). The germline V and J ends were trimmed by 3 bases and 2 bases, with 8 bases remaining between them. Germline V lookup: CDR1 SGHRS, CDR2 YFSETQ. The CDR3 has 14 amino acids. The CDR3 spells CASSSGETNEKLFF. The CDR3 nucleotides are TGCGCCAGCAGCTCAGGGGAGACTAATGAAAAACTGTTTTTT.

This rearrangement joins TRBV18 to TRBJ2-1, with 11 bases matching TRBD2. CDR1 and CDR2 from the germline V gene are KGHSH and LQKENI. The J segment lost 3 bases and the V segment lost 10 bases, leaving 5 bases of the junction unmatched. This CDR3 has 14 residues. CDR3: CATSSGGFYNEQFF. CDR3 DNA: TGTGCCACCTCTAGCGGGGGGTTCTACAATGAGCAGTTCTTC.

In this sample, this clone turned up once. The gene calls are TRBV5-1 and TRBJ1-2; weak D call: TRBD1 (6 bases). In germline, CDR1 is SGHRS, CDR2 YFSETQ. The ends were cut back, 4 bases at V and 3 bases at J, with 7 bases in the middle. CDR3 size: 12 residues. CDR3 sequence: CASSPGDYGYTF. The CDR3 nucleotides are TGCGCCAGCAGCCCAGGGGACTATGGCTACACCTTC.

CDR3 amino acids: CASSSLQGIGTEAFF. The CDR3 bases are TGTGCCAGCAGCTCCCTACAGGGGATTGGCACTGAAGCTTTCTTT. V gene TRBV5-6 combines with J gene TRBJ1-1, with 7 nucleotides matching TRBD1. V lost 3 bases to trimming and J lost 4 bases; unmatched junction nucleotides: 9. Germline V gene sequence: CDR1 SGHDT, CDR2 YYEEEE. CDR3 length: 15 residues.

The chain employs TRBV30 and TRBJ1-2, with D tentatively TRBD1 (6 bases). V gave up 4 bases and J gave up 7 bases, with 19 bases separating them. The CDR3 contains 14 residues. Germline-derived CDR1 and CDR2 are GTSNPN and SVGIG (reference sequence). The CDR3 DNA follows: TGTGCCTGGAACAGGGTGGGGAACGTCGGTGGCTACACCTTC. This codes for CAWNRVGNVGGYTF.

This clone was detected only once. V gene TRBV5-4 combines with J gene TRBJ2-5, with D perhaps TRBD2 (7 bases). The CDR3 sequence is 16 residues long. Between the trimmed V and J ends, which lost 5 bases and 3 bases, there was a span of 20 bases. Germline V lookup: CDR1 SGHNT, CDR2 YYREEE (reference sequence). The CDR3 is CASRSGTGGGKETQYF. For the CDR3, the DNA is TGTGCCAGCAGGTCCGGGACGGGGGGCGGAAAAGAGACCCAGTACTTC. The full variable domain, completed using reference TRBV5-4 and TRBJ2-5, is ETGVTQSPTHLIKTRGQQVTLRCSSQSGHNTVSWYQQALGQGPQFIFQYYREEENGRGNFPPRFSGLQFPNYSSELNVNALELDDSALYLCASRSGTGGGKETQYFGPGTRLLVL.

V is TRBV7-6 and J is TRBJ2-6, with 8 bases matching TRBD1. The junction had 6 bases not matched to a gene; V was cut back by 1 base and J by 1 base. Germline CDR1 SGHVS, CDR2 FNYEAQ. This CDR3 has 18 residues. CDR3 sequence: CASSLEPGGRSGANVLTF. The CDR3 DNA is TGTGCCAGCAGCTTAGAACCAGGGGGCCGTTCTGGGGCCAACGTCCTGACTTTC.

This chain uses TRBV6-1 with TRBJ1-1, with 9 bases matching TRBD1. Germline CDR1 is MNHNS and CDR2 is SASEGT. V lost 2 bases and J lost 3; bases outside the gene matches: 7. The CDR3 loop spans 16 amino acids. The CDR3 DNA is TGTGCCAGCAGTGAAAGGGTCGGACAGGGGCACACTGAAGCTTTCTTT. Protein sequence: CASSERVGQGHTEAFF.

This clone has a single count. The chain carries TRBV24-1 and TRBJ2-1; TRBD1 agrees at 9 bases. CDR1 and CDR2 (germline): KGHDR, SFDVKD. CDR3 length: 16 residues. Trimming took 4 bases from V and 7 from J; bases not matched to a gene: 10. The CDR3 DNA sequence: TGTGCCACCAGTGACTCAGGGACAGGGATTTGGAATGAGCAGTTCTTC. It is translated as CATSDSGTGIWNEQFF.

The rearrangement joins TRBV5-4 to TRBJ1-2; no clear D. Germline V lookup: CDR1 SGHNT, CDR2 YYREEE (reference sequence). V gave up 3 bases and J gave up 2 bases, with 5 bases separating them. The CDR3 is 12 residues long. CDR3 in amino acids: CASSSPNYGYTF. CDR3 coding DNA: TGTGCCAGCAGCTCTCCGAACTATGGCTACACCTTC.

V usage is TRBV6-5 and J usage is TRBJ2-7; 7 bases fit TRBD1. This CDR3 contains 14 residues. Per the germline V gene, CDR1 is MNHEY and CDR2 is SVGAGI. Trimming at V came to 6 bases and at J to 1 base, leaving 6 bases not matched to a gene. This chain's CDR3 is CASSVRQGSYEQYF. DNA for the CDR3: TGTGCCAGCAGCGTTAGACAGGGATCCTACGAGCAGTACTTC.

A remark on this clone: A single base separates this from a much larger clone, so it may be a read error. The chain recombines TRBV7-3 with TRBJ1-1, with 11 bases lining up with TRBD1. The CDR3 length is 14 residues. The germline gives CDR1 SGHTA, CDR2 FQGTGA. Trimming cost V 5 bases and J 3 bases; bases outside gene matches: 2. In DNA, the CDR3 is TGTGCCAGCAGCCTGGGACAGGGGGACACTGAAGCTTTCTTT. Protein: CASSLGQGDTEAFF.

The chain joins TRBV5-1 to TRBJ2-5; D is unclear. Per germline, CDR1 SGHRS and CDR2 YFSETQ. V dropped 4 bases and J dropped 2 bases, with 6 bases sitting between them. This CDR3 has 12 amino acids. In DNA form, the CDR3 reads TGCGCCAGCAGCGCAGGACAAGAGACCCAGTACTTC. Its protein product is CASSAGQETQYF.

The chain combines TRBV2 with TRBJ1-5; D uncertain. The CDR3 is 11 residues long. Germline V lookup: CDR1 SNHLY, CDR2 FYNNEI. V lost 6 bases and J lost 13, with 13 bases in between. The CDR3 here is CASSLTSRQHF. CDR3 sequence (DNA): TGTGCCAGCAGCTTGACTAGTCGGCAGCATTTT.

The chain is built from TRBV19 and TRBJ1-2; 7 bases align to TRBD1. Per the germline V gene, CDR1 is LNHDA and CDR2 is SQIVND (reference sequence). V was clipped by 6 bases and J by 4 bases; unmatched bases: 14. The CDR3 is 16 residues long. The CDR3 DNA is TGTGCCAGTAGATTATATTTTTCGGGACAGCTCTATGGCTACACCTTC. This sequence encodes CASRLYFSGQLYGYTF.

The chain is built from TRBV4-2 and TRBJ2-1; 8 positions agree with TRBD1. The germline CDR1 and CDR2 sequences are LGHNA and YNFKEQ. With 4 bases clipped from V and 15 bases from J, the junction kept 11 bases outside the gene matches. The CDR3 runs to 13 residues. The chain's CDR3 is CASSPSRGRELFF. CDR3 coding DNA: TGTGCCAGCAGCCCAAGCAGGGGGCGCGAACTGTTCTTC.

For the CDR3, the DNA is TGTGCCAGCAGCCCCCCCGCGGGGGGCAACAATGAGCAGTTCTTC. Its translation: CASSPPAGGNNEQFF. The chain has TRBV9 and TRBJ2-1; 8 nucleotides match TRBD2. V dropped 4 bases and J dropped 5; count of bases not matched to a gene: 8. CDR3 length: 15 amino acids. Germline-derived CDR1 and CDR2 are SGDLS and YYNGEE.

The chain links TRBV24-1 to TRBJ2-1, with 13 bases aligning to TRBD2. Looked up from germline, CDR1 is KGHDR and CDR2 is SFDVKD. The junction had 4 bases not matched to a gene; V was cut back by 3 bases and J by 6 bases. This CDR3 spans 16 amino acids. This CDR3 reads CATSDRTSGSINEQFF. The DNA for the CDR3 is TGTGCCACCAGTGATCGGACTAGCGGGAGCATCAATGAGCAGTTCTTC.